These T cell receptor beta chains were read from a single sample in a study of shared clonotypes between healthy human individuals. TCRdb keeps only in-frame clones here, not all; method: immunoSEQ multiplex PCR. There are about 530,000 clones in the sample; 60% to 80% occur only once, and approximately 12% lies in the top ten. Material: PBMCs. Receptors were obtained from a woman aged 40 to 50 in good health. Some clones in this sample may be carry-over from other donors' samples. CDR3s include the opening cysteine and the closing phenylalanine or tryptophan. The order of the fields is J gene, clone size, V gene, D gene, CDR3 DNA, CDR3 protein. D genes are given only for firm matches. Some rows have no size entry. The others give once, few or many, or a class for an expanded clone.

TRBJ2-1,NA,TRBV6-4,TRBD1,TGTGCCAGCAGTGCGGGACAGGGGCAAGAGCAGTTCTTC,CASSAGQGQEQFF
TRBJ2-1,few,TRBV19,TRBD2,TGTGCCAGTAGCCTCCCGGGACTAGCGCTCAATGAGCAGTTCTTC,CASSLPGLALNEQFF
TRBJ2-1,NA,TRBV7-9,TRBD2,TGTGCCAGCAGCTTAACGCGGCTAGCGGGAGGTCGATCCCCAAATGAGCAGTTCTTC,CASSLTRLAGGRSPNEQFF
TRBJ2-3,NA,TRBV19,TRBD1,TGTGCCAGTACCAAGACAGGGAGCACAGATACGCAGTATTTT,CASTKTGSTDTQYF
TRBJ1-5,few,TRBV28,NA,TGTGCCAGCAGTCGGGGGAATAGCAATCAGCCCCAGCATTTT,CASSRGNSNQPQHF
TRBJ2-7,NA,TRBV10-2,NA,TGCGCCAGCAGTGAGTACGCGGGCAGTAGTTACGAGCAGTACTTC,CASSEYAGSSYEQYF
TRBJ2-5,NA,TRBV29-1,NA,TGCAGCGTGGGAAGTAGTTCACGTAACCAAGAGACCCAGTACTTC,CSVGSSSRNQETQYF
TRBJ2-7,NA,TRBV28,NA,TGTGCCAGCAGTATTACGACCTTAGCGTGGGAGCAGTACTTC,CASSITTLAWEQYF
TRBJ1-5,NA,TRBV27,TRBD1,TGTGCCAGCAGAGACCTCCGGGACAGCAGCAATCAGCCCCAGCATTTT,CASRDLRDSSNQPQHF
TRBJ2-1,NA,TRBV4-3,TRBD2,TGCGCCAGCAGCCAAGAATGGGCTAGCGGTATCTACAATGAGCAGTTCTTC,CASSQEWASGIYNEQFF
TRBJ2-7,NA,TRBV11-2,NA,TGTGCCAGCAGCTTAGCAGGGGTTCGGCAGCTCTACTTC,CASSLAGVRQLYF
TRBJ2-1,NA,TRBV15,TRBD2,TGTGCCACCAGCCCCAGGCTGGGGGAGGGCATCAATGAGCAGTTCTTC,CATSPRLGEGINEQFF
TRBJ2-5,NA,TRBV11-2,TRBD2,TGTGCCAGCAGCTTATCGACTAGCGGCCTGGTGGGAGAGACCCAGTACTTC,CASSLSTSGLVGETQYF
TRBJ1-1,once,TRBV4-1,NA,TGCGCCAGCAGCCAAGATCGGTCACGAGACACTGAAGCTTTCTTT,CASSQDRSRDTEAFF
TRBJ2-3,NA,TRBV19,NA,TGTGCCAGTAGTACCGAGAGGACTGGCGGTGATACGCAGTATTTT,CASSTERTGGDTQYF
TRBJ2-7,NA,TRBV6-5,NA,TGTGCCAGCAGCCCCCCCAGGGGCGAGCAGTACTTC,CASSPPRGEQYF
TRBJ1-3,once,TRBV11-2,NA,TGTGCCAGCAGCTACCAGGGACCCCACTCTGGAAACACCATATATTTT,CASSYQGPHSGNTIYF
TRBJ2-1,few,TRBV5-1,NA,TGCGCCAGCAGTCCCGACCTTAAAGCCTACAATGAGCAGTTCTTC,CASSPDLKAYNEQFF
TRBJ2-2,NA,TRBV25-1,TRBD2,TGTGCCAGCGGACTAGCGGGCACCGGGGAGCTGTTTTTT,CASGLAGTGELFF
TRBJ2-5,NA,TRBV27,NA,TGTGCCAGCAGTTTAGCAGCCCAAGAGACCCAGTACTTC,CASSLAAQETQYF
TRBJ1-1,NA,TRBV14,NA,TGTGCCAGCAGCCCTAGTCACAGGGACACTGAAGCTTTCTTT,CASSPSHRDTEAFF
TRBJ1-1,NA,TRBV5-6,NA,TGTGCCAGCAGCTTGGCCGTTTCACTGGGGCTAAACACTGAAGCTTTCTTT,CASSLAVSLGLNTEAFF
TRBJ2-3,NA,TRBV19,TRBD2,TGTGCCAGTAAAGCGGGAGTTTGGGATACGCAGTATTTT,CASKAGVWDTQYF
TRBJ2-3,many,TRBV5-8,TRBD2,TGTGCCAGCGGATCCGGGACTAGCAAAAGCACAGATACGCAGTATTTT,CASGSGTSKSTDTQYF
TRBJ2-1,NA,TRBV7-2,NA,TGTGCCAGCAGCGCGAACAGGGACAATGAGCAGTTCTTC,CASSANRDNEQFF
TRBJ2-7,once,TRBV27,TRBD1,TGTGCCAGCAGGACAGGGGGCGACTACGAGCAGTACTTC,CASRTGGDYEQYF
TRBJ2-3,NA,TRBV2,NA,TGTGCCAGCAGTGACCAAGGGAGAGATACGCAGTATTTT,CASSDQGRDTQYF
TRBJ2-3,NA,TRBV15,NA,TGTGCCACCAGCAGAGACAGGGAACTGACAGATACGCAGTATTTT,CATSRDRELTDTQYF
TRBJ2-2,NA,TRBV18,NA,TGTGCCAGCTCAGTAGTGAGCGGGTCGAACACCGGGGAGCTGTTTTTT,CASSVVSGSNTGELFF